This T cell receptor beta chain came from a study of beta chain features in type 1 diabetes. Germline V gives CDR1 SGDLS, CDR2 YYNGEE. This CDR3 comprises 14 residues. Trimming removed 4 bases from V and 4 bases from J, with 14 bases in between. Every participating donor gave one draw, a heparinised blood sample averaging around 0.11 L. Cells sorted by CD45RO/CCR7/CD25/CD127/CD95/CD27 comprised CD4+ naive, central memory, regulatory and stem cell-like memory cells. Over 95% purity was reached by all sorted populations. Of the isolated RNA, all was reverse transcribed, and so the sequenced material was expressed TCRB transcripts. Produced via immunoSEQ multiplex PCR; TCRdb's table is partial and in-frame only. The table lists roughly 350,000 clones, approximately 10% of them singletons, with around 0.015% in the top ten.

Sequenced material: naive CD4+ T cells from blood. The sequence was obtained from a woman aged 25 to 39 in good health. The V and J genes are TRBV9 and TRBJ2-5; D perhaps matches TRBD2 (6 bases). CDR3: CASSSLIGGETQYF. CDR3 in DNA: TGTGCCAGCAGCTCTCTCATCGGGGGAGAGACCCAGTACTTC.